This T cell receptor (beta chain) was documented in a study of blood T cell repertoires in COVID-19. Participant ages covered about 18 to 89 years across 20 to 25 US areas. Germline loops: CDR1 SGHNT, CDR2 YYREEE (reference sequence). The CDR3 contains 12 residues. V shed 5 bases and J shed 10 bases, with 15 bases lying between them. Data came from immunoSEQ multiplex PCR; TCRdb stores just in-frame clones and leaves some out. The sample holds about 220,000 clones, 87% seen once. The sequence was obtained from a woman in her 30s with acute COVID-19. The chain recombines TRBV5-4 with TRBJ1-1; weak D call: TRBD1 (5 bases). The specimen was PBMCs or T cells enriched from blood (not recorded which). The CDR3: CASRGDFGRAFF. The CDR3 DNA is TGTGCCAGCAGGGGGGACTTTGGGCGAGCTTTCTTT.